What follows are 15 T cell receptor beta chains derived from one specimen sequenced in a study of blood T cells in healthy people across ages. PCR was performed a second time for about 7 to 11 cycles using a sample-barcoded 5' primer and a J-beta primer mix. TCRdb reprocessed the 5' RACE reads with MiXCR, giving one entry per CDR3 protein. The sample shows under 800,000 distinct CDR3 sequences, about 42% of them seen only once. The specimen was blood. The source is a woman aged 60-75 years in good health.

The chain links TRBV4-3 to TRBJ1-2; D is ambiguous. Germline values: CDR1 LGHNA, CDR2 YSLEER. This CDR3 spans 16 amino acids. Trimming removed 0 bases at V and 0 bases at J, with 11 bases between. The CDR3 spells CASSQDRQNPNYGYTF. In DNA form, the CDR3 reads TGCGCCAGCAGCCAAGATCGGCAGAACCCTAACTATGGCTACACCTTC.

In this sample, this clonotype turned up many times. The V call is TRBV6-5, the J call TRBJ2-5, with TRBD2 matching over 7 bases. Looked up from germline, CDR1 is MNHEY and CDR2 is SVGAGI. Trimming removed 5 bases from V and 4 bases from J; junction bases left unmatched: 7. The CDR3 spans 14 residues. This chain's CDR3 is CASSTPSGLETQYF. CDR3 DNA: TGTGCCAGCAGTACCCCTAGCGGCTTAGAGACCCAGTACTTC.

The CDR3 here is CASTGLAGGEQYF. The CDR3 DNA sequence: TGTGCCAGCACAGGATTAGCGGGAGGAGAGCAGTACTTC. The J gene is TRBJ2-4, the V gene TRBV12-3 or TRBV12-4; 10 bases match TRBD2. V shed 7 bases and J 13 bases; nucleotides not matched to a gene: 10. The length of the CDR3 is 13 residues.

This chain connects TRBV6-2 or TRBV6-3 to TRBJ2-4, with 10 bases identical to TRBD2. The end of the DNA aligns better with TRBJ2-5, so the J call may be wrong. CDR3 length: 13 residues. The germline V gene has CDR1 MNHEY and CDR2 SVGEGT. In DNA form, the CDR3 reads TGTGCCAGCTTACCTAGCGGGAGTGAGACCCAGTACTTC. Translated: CASLPSGSETQYF.

This chain uses TRBV6-5 with TRBJ1-1; TRBD1 might be the D (6 bases). CDR3 size: 13 residues. The V gene's germline CDR1 is MNHEY and CDR2 SVGAGI. Trimming stripped 6 bases from V and 10 bases from J, with 18 bases between. In nucleotides, the CDR3 is TGTGCCAGCAGCCGAGATGGACAGTCCCTAGCTTTCTTT. It specifies CASSRDGQSLAFF.

This clonotype showed up just a few times. The V call is TRBV20-1, the J call TRBJ2-5; 8 nucleotides agree with TRBD1. The CDR3 has 13 amino acids. The V gene end was trimmed by 7 bases and the J gene end by 5 bases; junction bases not matched to a gene: 9. Germline assignment: CDR1 DFQATT and CDR2 SNEGSKA (reference sequence). The CDR3 region has the DNA TGCAGTGGAGCCAGGGGGCTGGGGGAGACCCAGTACTTC. Translation gives CSGARGLGETQYF.

Details on this clonotype: A read error may account for a junction end that differs from germline. The CDR3, as DNA: TGCAGCGTTGGGGAGGCGAACTCTGAAGCTTTCTTT. This codes for CSVGEANSEAFF. The V gene is TRBV29-1, the J gene TRBJ1-1; D not certain. The CDR3 is 12 residues long. Germline V gene lookup returns CDR1 SQVTM and CDR2 ANQGSEA.

The chain is built from TRBV2 and TRBJ2-1; D is possibly TRBD2 (5 bases). Germline V gives CDR1 SNHLY, CDR2 FYNNEI. Trimming removed 10 bases from V and 2 bases from J, with 21 bases in between. The CDR3 loop spans 16 amino acids. The CDR3 protein is CATIPNEGTTYNEQFF. The CDR3 nucleotides read TGTGCCACTATCCCTAATGAGGGAACTACCTACAATGAGCAGTTCTTC.

The table lists this clonotype with a few counts. The rearrangement uses TRBV9 and TRBJ2-5; D is perhaps TRBD1 or TRBD2 (7 bases each). CDR1 SGDLS and CDR2 YYNGEE come from the germline V gene. V shed 3 bases and J shed 2 bases, with 17 bases lying between them. The CDR3 has 16 amino acids. CDR3 sequence: CASSAFDREGQETQYF. Here the CDR3 DNA reads TGTGCCAGCAGCGCCTTCGACAGGGAGGGACAAGAGACCCAGTACTTC.

This clonotype has only a few counts. The chain recombines TRBV15 with TRBJ1-1, with no clear D. The CDR3 has 15 residues. Between the trimmed V and J ends, which lost 2 bases and 5 bases, there was a span of 15 bases. In germline, CDR1 is LNHNV, CDR2 YYDKDF (reference sequence). In nucleotides, the CDR3 is TGTGCCACCAGCAGACCAACTGGTGGTTGGACTGAAGCTTTCTTT. Residues: CATSRPTGGWTEAFF.

V gene TRBV20-1 combines with J gene TRBJ1-1, with TRBD1 as a possible D gene (6 bases). The germline V and J ends were trimmed by 0 bases and 6 bases, with 17 bases remaining between them. CDR1 DFQATT and CDR2 SNEGSKA come from the germline V gene (reference sequence). The CDR3 is 15 residues long. CDR3 protein: CSARDRTGFFAEAFF. In nucleotides, the CDR3 is TGCAGTGCTAGAGATCGTACAGGGTTTTTTGCTGAAGCTTTCTTT.

The rearrangement joins TRBV27 to TRBJ1-6; D call uncertain. V lost 1 base to trimming and J lost 0 bases, with 7 bases between them. The CDR3 is 16 residues long. Germline CDR1 and CDR2: MNHEY and SMNVEV (reference sequence). Here the CDR3 reads CASSLYESSYNSPLHF. The CDR3 nucleotides read TGTGCCAGCAGTTTATATGAAAGCTCCTATAATTCACCCCTCCACTTT.

This chain connects TRBV29-1 to TRBJ1-2; 10 nucleotides agree with TRBD1. The CDR3 loop spans 13 amino acids. Losses at the gene ends were 5 bases for V and 2 bases for J; bases not matched to a gene: 2. Germline-derived CDR1 and CDR2 are SQVTM and ANQGSEA. The CDR3 loop reads CSVMDRGNYGYTF. CDR3 DNA sequence: TGCAGCGTTATGGACAGGGGGAACTATGGCTACACCTTC.

The V gene is TRBV3-1, the J gene TRBJ2-6; the D call may be TRBD1 or TRBD2 (5 bases each). The V end lost 2 bases, the J end lost 2 bases, and 22 bases lay between the germline ends. Germline V gene lookup returns CDR1 LGHDT and CDR2 YNNKEL (reference sequence). The CDR3 runs 20 residues. CDR3 sequence reads: CASSQSDARDGHPGANVLTF. DNA of the CDR3: TGTGCCAGCAGCCAATCTGACGCCCGGGACGGCCACCCTGGGGCCAACGTCCTGACTTTC. Together with reference TRBV3-1 and TRBJ2-6, the CDR3 gives the full variable domain: DTAVSQTPKYLVTQMGNDKSIKCEQNLGHDTMYWYKQDSKKFLKIMFSYNNKELIINETVPNRFSPKSPDKAHLNLHINSLELGDSAVYFCASSQSDARDGHPGANVLTFGAGSRLTVL.

This clonotype has only a few counts. The chain recombines TRBV6-1 with TRBJ2-2, with 8 bases lining up with TRBD1. The CDR3 loop spans 15 amino acids. Germline CDR1 is MNHNS and CDR2 is SASEGT. Trimming removed 4 bases from V and 3 bases from J; junction bases left unmatched: 4. The DNA of the CDR3 is TGTGCCAGCAGTGTGGACAGGGCGGACACCGGGGAGCTGTTTTTT. Its translation: CASSVDRADTGELFF.